This is a list of T cell receptor beta chains from one sample in a study of blood T cell repertoires in COVID-19. The protocol was immunoSEQ multiplex PCR, while the TCRdb copy is restricted to in-frame clones and leaves out a portion. This sample has a few hundred thousand clones, with approximately 92% found just once. The sequencing input was peripheral blood. The source is a woman aged 40-49 years who had recovered from COVID-19. The CDR3 runs from the conserved cysteine through the conserved F or W. D genes are given only for firm matches. Expanded clones get a size class; other rows say once, few or many, or leave the size out.

V	D	J	size	DNA	CDR3
TRBV10-1	-	TRBJ2-1	few	TGCGCCAGCAGTGAGTCTTCGAGCGGTTACAATGAGCAGTTCTTC	CASSESSSGYNEQFF
TRBV7-2	TRBD2	TRBJ2-7	-	TGTGCCAGCAGCTTAGAAAGTAGCGGGGGGGTAAGCTACGAGCAGTACTTC	CASSLESSGGVSYEQYF
TRBV3-1/TRBV3-2	TRBD2	TRBJ2-5	-	TGTGCCAGCAGCCCTAGCGGGGCACGGGAGACCCAGTACTTC	CASSPSGARETQYF
TRBV30	-	TRBJ2-6	-	TGTGCCTGGAGTCAAGCGGAGTTCTTTGGGGCCAACGTCCTGACTTTC	CAWSQAEFFGANVLTF
TRBV7-9	TRBD2	TRBJ2-5	-	TGTGCCAGCAGCAGTAGGACTAGCGGGAATCAAGAGACCCAGTACTTC	CASSSRTSGNQETQYF
TRBV7-9	-	TRBJ1-1	few	TGTGCCAGCAGCCCGCGAATGTTGGGGGGTGGAACTGAAGCTTTCTTT	CASSPRMLGGGTEAFF
TRBV3-1/TRBV3-2	TRBD2	TRBJ2-1	-	TGTGCCAGCAGCCTAGCCGGGACTAGCGGGAGTGTTGAGCAGTTCTTC	CASSLAGTSGSVEQFF
TRBV7-3	-	TRBJ1-1	few	TGTGCCAGCAGGGACCCGGGGGGCACTGAAGCTTTCTTT	CASRDPGGTEAFF
TRBV19	-	TRBJ2-3	-	TGTGCCAGTAGTATAGATCGTCCAGATACGCAGTATTTT	CASSIDRPDTQYF
TRBV6-5	-	TRBJ2-1	-	TGTGCCAGCAGCTACCTATTAAGGAGTGAGCAGTTCTTC	CASSYLLRSEQFF
TRBV7-9	TRBD1	TRBJ2-7	-	TGTGCCAGCAGCTCACAGGGGATTGGGGACGAGCAGTACTTC	CASSSQGIGDEQYF
TRBV5-5	-	TRBJ2-7	once	TGTGCCAGCAGTTATTACCGGACAGTTAGCGAGCAGTACTTC	CASSYYRTVSEQYF
TRBV18	-	TRBJ1-1	-	TGTGCCAGCTCACCACAGGAGGAAGGGACTGAAGCTTTCTTT	CASSPQEEGTEAFF
TRBV6-5	TRBD1	TRBJ2-4	-	TGTGCCAGCAGTTACTCTGTCGGGACAGGAAACATTCAGTACTTC	CASSYSVGTGNIQYF
TRBV11-2	-	TRBJ2-3	-	TGTGCCAGCAGCTTAGCAGAATCTAGCACAGATACGCAGTATTTT	CASSLAESSTDTQYF
TRBV21-1	-	TRBJ1-3	-	TGTGCCAGCAGCGCCCCGGGGGGAAACACCATATATTTT	CASSAPGGNTIYF
TRBV19	TRBD2	TRBJ2-1	-	TGTGCCAGCGTGACTAGCGGGGGGACAAATGAGCAGTTCTTC	CASVTSGGTNEQFF
TRBV3-1/TRBV3-2	TRBD1	TRBJ2-5	-	TGTGCCAGCAGCCACTCTTGGGGGACAGGGAACCAAGAGACCCAGTACTTC	CASSHSWGTGNQETQYF
TRBV28	TRBD1	TRBJ1-2	-	TGTGCCACCGACAGGGCTACCTATGGCTACACCTTC	CATDRATYGYTF
TRBV27	TRBD2	TRBJ2-3	-	TGTGCCAGCAGTTTCCTACTAGCGGGAAACACAGATACGCAGTATTTT	CASSFLLAGNTDTQYF
TRBV10-3	TRBD2	TRBJ2-5	-	TGTGCCATCAGTGAAGGGAGCGGGAGGGGCCAAGAGACCCAGTACTTC	CAISEGSGRGQETQYF
TRBV3-1/TRBV3-2	-	TRBJ2-3	-	TGTGCCAGCAAGTCGGGACTCAGCACAGATACGCAGTATTTT	CASKSGLSTDTQYF
TRBV10-3	-	TRBJ2-3	-	TGTGCCATCAGTGGGACAGTGTGGCCCACAGATACGCAGTATTTT	CAISGTVWPTDTQYF
TRBV7-3	TRBD2	TRBJ2-1	-	TGTGCCAGCAGCTTAGCTGCTAGCGGGGGGGCCGGTGAGCAGTTCTTC	CASSLAASGGAGEQFF
TRBV9	TRBD1	TRBJ1-5	once	TGTGCCAGCAGCGTCGGGACAGAGTATAATCAGCCCCAGCATTTT	CASSVGTEYNQPQHF
TRBV2	-	TRBJ1-2	-	TGTGCCAGCAGCGCAAAGAGGACAGTAGGCTACACCTTC	CASSAKRTVGYTF
TRBV6-5	-	TRBJ2-3	-	TGTGCCAGCAGCTCAGGGATTACGCAGTATTTT	CASSSGITQYF
TRBV5-4	TRBD2	TRBJ2-3	-	TGTGCCAGCAGCTTGGCAGCGGGGTTGAGCACAGATACGCAGTATTTT	CASSLAAGLSTDTQYF
TRBV14	TRBD2	TRBJ2-3	-	TGTGCCAGCAGCCAAGTCGGTGGGAGGGACCGCGATACGCAGTATTTT	CASSQVGGRDRDTQYF
TRBV5-5	-	TRBJ2-5	-	TGTGCCAGCAGCTTGACAGAACAAGAGACCCAGTACTTC	CASSLTEQETQYF
TRBV6-5	-	TRBJ1-1	-	TGTGCCAGCACAGGGGCCGTGGGCACTGAAGCTTTCTTT	CASTGAVGTEAFF
TRBV6-2/TRBV6-3	-	TRBJ2-1	-	TGTGCCAGCAGTTACTCTAGGGGTAAGAGCTCCTACAATGAGCAGTTCTTC	CASSYSRGKSSYNEQFF
TRBV6-6	-	TRBJ1-3	-	TGTGCCAGCAGTTACTCGATCGACTCGGGAAACACCATATATTTT	CASSYSIDSGNTIYF
TRBV7-2	-	TRBJ2-1	-	TGTGCCAGCAGCCCCCAGGGTAGCGGCAATGAGCAGTTCTTC	CASSPQGSGNEQFF
TRBV19	-	TRBJ1-5	-	TGTGCCAGTCGTTATCAGGGGAATGATCAGCCCCAGCATTTT	CASRYQGNDQPQHF
TRBV14	TRBD1	TRBJ2-3	-	TGTGCCAGCAGCCCGCAGGGGGCCGGAGATACGCAGTATTTT	CASSPQGAGDTQYF
TRBV6-4	TRBD1	TRBJ1-5	once	TGTGCCAGGGGACAGGGGGCTAATCAGCCCCAGCATTTT	CARGQGANQPQHF
TRBV7-9	TRBD2	TRBJ2-2	-	TGTGCCAGCAGCGGCAAGCGGGAGCCCTCGAACACCGGGGAGCTGTTTTTT	CASSGKREPSNTGELFF
TRBV5-1	-	TRBJ2-2	-	TGCGCCAGCAGAGGTGGGCTAGCCGCGAACACCGGGGAGCTGTTTTTT	CASRGGLAANTGELFF
TRBV11-2	TRBD1	TRBJ2-1	once	TGTGCCAGCAGCTTAGTGAGGTCGACAGGGGTCTACAATGAGCAGTTCTTC	CASSLVRSTGVYNEQFF
TRBV24-1	TRBD1	TRBJ2-3	-	TGTGCCACCAGTGACCTCGGGACAGGGGTCTTTCCTAGCACAAATACGCAGTATTTT	CATSDLGTGVFPSTNTQYF
TRBV11-2	TRBD2	TRBJ2-3	-	TGTGCCAGCAGGCGGGGGGGGCTCCTAACAGATACGCAGTATTTT	CASRRGGLLTDTQYF
TRBV19	TRBD1	TRBJ2-1	once	TGTGCCAGTATCCGAGGGGGCGGAGACAATGAGCAGTTCTTC	CASIRGGGDNEQFF
TRBV6-2/TRBV6-3	-	TRBJ2-5	-	TGTGCCAGCAGTTTTGGATTGCGGGCGACCCAGTACTTC	CASSFGLRATQYF